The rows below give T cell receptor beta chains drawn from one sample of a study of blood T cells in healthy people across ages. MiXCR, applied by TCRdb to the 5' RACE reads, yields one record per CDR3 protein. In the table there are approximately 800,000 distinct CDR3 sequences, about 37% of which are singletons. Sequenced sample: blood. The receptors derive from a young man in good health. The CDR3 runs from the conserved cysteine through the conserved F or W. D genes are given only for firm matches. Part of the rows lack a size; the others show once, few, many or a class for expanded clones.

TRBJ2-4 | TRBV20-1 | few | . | TGCAGTGCTAGGGAGGGGTGGGGGCCTCTAGCCAAAAACATTCAGTACTTC | CSAREGWGPLAKNIQYF
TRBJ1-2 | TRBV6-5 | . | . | TGTGCCAGCAGTCCCCTAATGGCCCCTAACTATGGCTACACCTTC | CASSPLMAPNYGYTF
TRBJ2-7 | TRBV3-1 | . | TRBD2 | TGTGCCAGCACCCGGGGGGTAACCGGTCAAAGCTACGAGCAGTACTTC | CASTRGVTGQSYEQYF
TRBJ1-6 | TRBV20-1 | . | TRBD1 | TGCAGTGCCAGTCGGGGACAGCTTAATTCACCCCTCCACTTT | CSASRGQLNSPLHF
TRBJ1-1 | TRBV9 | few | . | TGTGCCAGCAGCGCCCCGGGACAAAGAAGCCTGAACACTGAAGCTTTCTTT | CASSAPGQRSLNTEAFF
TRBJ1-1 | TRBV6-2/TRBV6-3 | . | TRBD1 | TGTGCCAGCAGTTCCCTGGACAGGGTGGATTTCTTT | CASSSLDRVDFF
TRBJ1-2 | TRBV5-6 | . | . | TGTGCCAGCAGCCGCCCTGGACCTCGGAACTATGGCTACACCTTC | CASSRPGPRNYGYTF
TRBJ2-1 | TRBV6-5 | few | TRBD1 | TGTGCCAGCAGTTACAATGGACAGGGCCATGAGCAGTTCTTC | CASSYNGQGHEQFF
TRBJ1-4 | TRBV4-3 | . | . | TGCGCCAGCAGCCAACACACGGCAGCAACTAATGAAAAACTGTTTTTT | CASSQHTAATNEKLFF
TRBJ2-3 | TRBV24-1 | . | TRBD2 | TGTGCCACCAGAGCGGGGGGGGGCACAGATACGCAGTATTTT | CATRAGGGTDTQYF
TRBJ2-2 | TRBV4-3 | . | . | TGCGCCAGCAGCCAAGACTCTCTTTGGGGACCCCGGAACACCGGGGAGCTGTTTTTT | CASSQDSLWGPRNTGELFF
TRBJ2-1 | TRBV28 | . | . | TGTGCCAGCAGTAACCAGGAGCAGTTCTTC | CASSNQEQFF
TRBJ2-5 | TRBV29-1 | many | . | TGCAGCGTTCAATCCGGCCGCCAAGAGACCCAGTACTTC | CSVQSGRQETQYF
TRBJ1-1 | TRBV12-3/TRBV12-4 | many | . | TGTGCCAGCAGCCTACAGGGCGCCACTGAAGCTTTCTTT | CASSLQGATEAFF
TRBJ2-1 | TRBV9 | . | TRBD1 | TGTGCCAGCAGCGCGGGACAGCTATACAATGAGCAGTTCTTC | CASSAGQLYNEQFF
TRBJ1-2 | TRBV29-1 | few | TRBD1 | TGCAGCGTTGAAAGGCGGACAGGGGAAGGCTACACCTTC | CSVERRTGEGYTF
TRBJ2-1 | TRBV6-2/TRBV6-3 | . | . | TGTGCCAGCAGAGGATTAACAGGGCCCTACAATGAGCAGTTCTTC | CASRGLTGPYNEQFF